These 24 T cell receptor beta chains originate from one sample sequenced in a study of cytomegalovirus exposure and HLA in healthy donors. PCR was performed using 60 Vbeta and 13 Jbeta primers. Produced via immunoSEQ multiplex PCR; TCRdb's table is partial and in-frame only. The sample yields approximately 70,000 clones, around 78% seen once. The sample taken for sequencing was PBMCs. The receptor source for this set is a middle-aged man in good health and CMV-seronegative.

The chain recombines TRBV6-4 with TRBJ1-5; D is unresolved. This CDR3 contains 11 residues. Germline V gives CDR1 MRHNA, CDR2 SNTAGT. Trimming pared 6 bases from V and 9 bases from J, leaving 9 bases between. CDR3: CASRPGGPQHF. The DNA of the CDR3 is TGTGCCAGCAGACCCGGTGGGCCCCAGCATTTT.

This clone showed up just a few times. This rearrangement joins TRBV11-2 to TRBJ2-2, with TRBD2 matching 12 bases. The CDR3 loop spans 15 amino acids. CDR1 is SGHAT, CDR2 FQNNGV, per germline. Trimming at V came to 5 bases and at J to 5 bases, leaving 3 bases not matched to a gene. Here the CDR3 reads CASSRLAGATGELFF. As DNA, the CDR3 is TGTGCCAGCAGCAGACTAGCGGGGGCTACCGGGGAGCTGTTTTTT.

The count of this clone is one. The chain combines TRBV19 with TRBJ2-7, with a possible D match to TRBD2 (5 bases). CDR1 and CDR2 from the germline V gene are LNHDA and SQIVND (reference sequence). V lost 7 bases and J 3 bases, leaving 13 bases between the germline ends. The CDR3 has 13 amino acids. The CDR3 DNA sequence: TGTGCCAGTAAGGGAGACATCAACTACGAGCAGTACTTC. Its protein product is CASKGDINYEQYF. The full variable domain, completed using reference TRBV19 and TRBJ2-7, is DGGITQSPKYLFRKEGQNVTLSCEQNLNHDAMYWYRQDPGQGLRLIYYSQIVNDFQKGDIAEGYSVSREKKESFPLTVTSAQKNPTAFYLCASKGDINYEQYFGPGTRLTVT.

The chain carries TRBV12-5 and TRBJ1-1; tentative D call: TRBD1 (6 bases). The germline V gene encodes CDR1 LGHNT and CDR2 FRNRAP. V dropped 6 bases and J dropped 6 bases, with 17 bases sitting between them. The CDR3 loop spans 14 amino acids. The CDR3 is CASGSSGTLSEAFF. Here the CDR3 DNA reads TGTGCTAGTGGAAGCTCCGGGACACTCTCTGAAGCTTTCTTT.

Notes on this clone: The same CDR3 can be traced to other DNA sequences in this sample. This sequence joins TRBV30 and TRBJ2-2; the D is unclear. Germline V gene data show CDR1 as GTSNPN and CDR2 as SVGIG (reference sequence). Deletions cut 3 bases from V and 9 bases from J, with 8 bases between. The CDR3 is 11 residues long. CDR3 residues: CAWSPTRELFF. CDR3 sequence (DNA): TGTGCCTGGAGCCCAACTAGGGAGCTGTTTTTT.

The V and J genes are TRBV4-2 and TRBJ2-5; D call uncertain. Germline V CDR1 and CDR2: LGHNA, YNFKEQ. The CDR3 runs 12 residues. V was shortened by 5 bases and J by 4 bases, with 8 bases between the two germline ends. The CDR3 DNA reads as TGTGCCAGCAGCGCAGGAAGAGAGACCCAGTACTTC. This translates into CASSAGRETQYF.

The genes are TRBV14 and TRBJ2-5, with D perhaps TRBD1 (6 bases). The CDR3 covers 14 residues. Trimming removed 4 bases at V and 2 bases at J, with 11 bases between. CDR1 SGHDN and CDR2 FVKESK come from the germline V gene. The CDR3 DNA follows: TGTGCCAGCAGCCGTGGACAGTTACAAGAGACCCAGTACTTC. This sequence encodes CASSRGQLQETQYF.

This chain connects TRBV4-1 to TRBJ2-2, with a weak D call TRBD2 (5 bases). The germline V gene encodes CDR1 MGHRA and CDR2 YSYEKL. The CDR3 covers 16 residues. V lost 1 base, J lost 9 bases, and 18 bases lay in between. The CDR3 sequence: CASSQGVGREGRELFF. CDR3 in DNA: TGCGCCAGCAGCCAAGGGGTCGGACGGGAAGGCCGGGAGCTGTTTTTT.

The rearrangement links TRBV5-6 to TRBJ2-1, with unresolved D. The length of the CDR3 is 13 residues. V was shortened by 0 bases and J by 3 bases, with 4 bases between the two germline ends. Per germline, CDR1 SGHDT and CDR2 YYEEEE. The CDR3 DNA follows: TGTGCCAGCAGCTTGGGAGACTACAATGAGCAGTTCTTC. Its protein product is CASSLGDYNEQFF.

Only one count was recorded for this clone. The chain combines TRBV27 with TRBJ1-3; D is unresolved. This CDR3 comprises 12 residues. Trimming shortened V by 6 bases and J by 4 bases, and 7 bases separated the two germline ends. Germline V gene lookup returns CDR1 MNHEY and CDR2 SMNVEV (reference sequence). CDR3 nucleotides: TGTGCCAGCAGGACTAAAGGAAACACCATATATTTT. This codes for CASRTKGNTIYF.

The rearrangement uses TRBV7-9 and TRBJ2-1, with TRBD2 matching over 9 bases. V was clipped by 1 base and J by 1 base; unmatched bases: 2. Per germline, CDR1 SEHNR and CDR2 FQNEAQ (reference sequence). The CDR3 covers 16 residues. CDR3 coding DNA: TGTGCCAGCAGCTTAGGACTAGCGGATTCCTACAATGAGCAGTTCTTC. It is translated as CASSLGLADSYNEQFF.

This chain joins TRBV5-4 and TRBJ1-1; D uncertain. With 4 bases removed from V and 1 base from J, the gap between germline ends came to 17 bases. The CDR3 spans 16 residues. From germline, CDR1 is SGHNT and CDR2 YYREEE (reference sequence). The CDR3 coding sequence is TGTGCCAGCAGCCACCCGAATCTGCGGGAGAACACTGAAGCTTTCTTT. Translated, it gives CASSHPNLRENTEAFF.

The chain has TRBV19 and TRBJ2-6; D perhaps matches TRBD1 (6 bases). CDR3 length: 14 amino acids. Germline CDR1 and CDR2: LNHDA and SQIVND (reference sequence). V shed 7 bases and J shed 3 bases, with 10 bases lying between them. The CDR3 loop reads CASNRVFGANVLTF. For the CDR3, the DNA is TGTGCCAGTAACAGGGTATTTGGGGCCAACGTCCTGACTTTC.

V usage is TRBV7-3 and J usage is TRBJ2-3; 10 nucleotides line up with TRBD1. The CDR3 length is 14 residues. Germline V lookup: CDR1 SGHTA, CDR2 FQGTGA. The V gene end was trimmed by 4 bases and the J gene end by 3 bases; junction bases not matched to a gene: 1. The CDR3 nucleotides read TGTGCCAGCAGCTGGACAGGGGGGACAGATACGCAGTATTTT. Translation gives CASSWTGGTDTQYF.

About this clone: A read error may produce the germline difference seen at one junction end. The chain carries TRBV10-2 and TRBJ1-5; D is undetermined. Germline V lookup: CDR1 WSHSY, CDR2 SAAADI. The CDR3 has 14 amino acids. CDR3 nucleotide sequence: TGCGCCAGCAGTGAGAGGAGGGCCAATGAGCCCCAGCATTTT. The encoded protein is CASSERRANEPQHF.

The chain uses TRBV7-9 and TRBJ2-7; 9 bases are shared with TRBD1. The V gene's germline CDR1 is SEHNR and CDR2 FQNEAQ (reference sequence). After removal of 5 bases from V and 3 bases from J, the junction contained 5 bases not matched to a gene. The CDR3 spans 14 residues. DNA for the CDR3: TGTGCCAGCAGCCCTGGACAGGGGATCTACGAGCAGTACTTC. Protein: CASSPGQGIYEQYF.

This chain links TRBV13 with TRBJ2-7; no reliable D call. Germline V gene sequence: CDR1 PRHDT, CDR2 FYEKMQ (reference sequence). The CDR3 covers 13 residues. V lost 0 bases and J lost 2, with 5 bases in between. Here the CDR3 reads CASSLGQTYEQYF. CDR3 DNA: TGTGCCAGCAGCTTAGGACAGACCTACGAGCAGTACTTC.

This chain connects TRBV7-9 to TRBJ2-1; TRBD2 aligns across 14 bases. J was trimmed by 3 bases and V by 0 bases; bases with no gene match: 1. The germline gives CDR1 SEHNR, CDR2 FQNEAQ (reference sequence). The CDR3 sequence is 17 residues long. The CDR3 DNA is TGTGCCAGCAGCTTAGCGGGGACTAGCGGGAGCTACAATGAGCAGTTCTTC. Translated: CASSLAGTSGSYNEQFF.

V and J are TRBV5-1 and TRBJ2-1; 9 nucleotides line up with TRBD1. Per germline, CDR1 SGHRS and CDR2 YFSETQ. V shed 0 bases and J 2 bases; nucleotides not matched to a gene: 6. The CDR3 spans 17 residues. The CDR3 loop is CASSLAVGQGAYNEQFF. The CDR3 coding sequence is TGCGCCAGCAGCTTGGCCGTGGGACAGGGTGCCTACAATGAGCAGTTCTTC.

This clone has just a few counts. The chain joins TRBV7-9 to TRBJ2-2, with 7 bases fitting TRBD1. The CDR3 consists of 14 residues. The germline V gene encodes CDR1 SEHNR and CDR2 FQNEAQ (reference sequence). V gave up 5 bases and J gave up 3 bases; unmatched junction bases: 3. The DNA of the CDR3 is TGTGCCAGCAGCCCTGGGACAGACACCGGGGAGCTGTTTTTT. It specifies CASSPGTDTGELFF.

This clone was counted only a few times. DNA of the CDR3: TGCGCCAGCAGCCCCGGGACTCTCGGAGACTACAATGAGCAGTTCTTC. As protein: CASSPGTLGDYNEQFF. The J gene is TRBJ2-1, the V gene TRBV4-1, with D possibly being TRBD2 (6 bases). Trimming cost V 4 bases and J 3 bases, with 16 bases left between them. There are 16 residues in the CDR3. Germline V gene lookup returns CDR1 MGHRA and CDR2 YSYEKL.

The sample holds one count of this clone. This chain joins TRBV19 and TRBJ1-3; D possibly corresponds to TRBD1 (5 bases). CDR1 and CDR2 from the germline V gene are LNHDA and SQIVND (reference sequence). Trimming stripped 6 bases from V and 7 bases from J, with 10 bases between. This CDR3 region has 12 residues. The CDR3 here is CASSRTGNTIYF. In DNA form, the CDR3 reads TGTGCCAGTAGCCGAACAGGCAACACCATATATTTT.

CDR3 nucleotide sequence: TGTGCCAGCAGTTACACCGGGACAGGAGCCTACGAGCAGTACTTC. It encodes CASSYTGTGAYEQYF. This chain links TRBV6-5 with TRBJ2-7, with 8 bases matching TRBD1. Trimming removed 2 bases from V and 2 bases from J; junction bases left unmatched: 5. Germline CDR1 is MNHEY and CDR2 is SVGAGI. The CDR3 covers 15 residues.

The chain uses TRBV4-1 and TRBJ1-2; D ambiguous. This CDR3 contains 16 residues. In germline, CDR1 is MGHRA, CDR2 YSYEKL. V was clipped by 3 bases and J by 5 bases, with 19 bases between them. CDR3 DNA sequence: TGCGCCAGCAGCCATAGGCCCGGTGGAACTACGTATGGCTACACCTTC. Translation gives CASSHRPGGTTYGYTF.